One T cell receptor beta chain is described in this entry. In this sample, this clone turned up once. The antigen it binds to is not known. Base qualities were left out, and no much larger clone turns up one base away. Collaborating institutions collected whole blood in K2EDTA tubes following their own protocols. Collaborator samples were shipped for TCRbeta analysis as frozen whole blood, isolated PBMCs, or DNA extracted from either sample type. Including the terminal cysteine and phenylalanine, the CDR3 comprises 15 residues. CDR3 DNA is the only sequence kept; it has 45 bases, read in frame from the first base. Per the germline V gene, SGHRS is the CDR1 and YFSETQ is the CDR2. V and J are trimmed by 4 bases and 6 bases, and the gene matches miss 9 bases of the junction. TCRbeta CDR3 regions were amplified from genomic DNA using the immunoSEQ Assay, a bias-controlled multiplex PCR. Per the original workflow: Nucleated cell counts per sample were estimated from amplification of reference gene primers within the assay. Sequence reads were collapsed and filtered to measure the absolute abundance of every unique TCRbeta CDR3 rearrangement. For each sample, productive Simpson clonality was calculated as the square root of Simpson's diversity index over productive rearrangements. Drawn from immuneACCESS, this table holds only the in-frame rearrangements with V and J called that TCRdb kept. Clones are partly lost; checked studies trace under half to an unresolved V gene and leave the rest unexplained. The DNA gave D and trimming, while V, J and clone size come from that table. The sample has just over 95,000 clones on record, about 81% of them singletons. The ten largest clonotypes hold under 20% of the sample.

The data belong to a study of blood T cell repertoires in COVID-19 (dated by TCRdb to the early 2020s). Concerning the study at large: Collaborator samples came from the United States, Italy and Spain and covered acute and convalescent phases of COVID-19. Where available, HLA class I and class II types were obtained from metadata supplied by the sample provider rather than from assay-based typing. The samples were drawn from two sources: the first 160 participants of the ongoing ImmuneRACE study, and approximately 1,300 subjects contributed by 6 global collaborators. The prospective study material was composed of cDNA or gDNA derived from T cells, B-cell-depleted T cells, or PBMCs. A de-identified subject ID, COVID-19 status, age in years and sex were almost always included in the sample metadata. The repertoires were released in a freely available public database meant as a resource for research on the immune response to SARS-CoV-2. Deeply sampled blood TCRbeta repertoires from subjects exposed to, actively infected with, or recovered from COVID-19 were included in the dataset. Findings and caveats that apply to the study as a whole: Clinical and demographic metadata were provided uncurated, with the amount varying by source and participant.

Sequencing was performed on peripheral blood. The chain couples TRBV5-1 to TRBJ2-1, with 8 central nucleotides matching TRBD2. The source of this sequence is an elderly man with acute or convalescent COVID-19. Here the CDR3 is given as CASSGELAGLNEQFF. In nucleotide form, the sequence is TGCGCCAGCAGCGGAGAATTAGCGGGACTCAATGAGCAGTTCTTC.